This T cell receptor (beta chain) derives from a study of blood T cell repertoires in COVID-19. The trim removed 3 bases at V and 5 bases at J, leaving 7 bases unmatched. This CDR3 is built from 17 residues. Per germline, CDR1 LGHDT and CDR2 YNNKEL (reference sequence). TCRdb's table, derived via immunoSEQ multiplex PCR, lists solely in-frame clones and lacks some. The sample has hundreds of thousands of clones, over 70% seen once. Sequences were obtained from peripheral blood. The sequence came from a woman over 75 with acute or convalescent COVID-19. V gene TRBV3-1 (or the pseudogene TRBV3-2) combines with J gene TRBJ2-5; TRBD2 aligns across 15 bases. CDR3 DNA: TGTGCCAGCAGCCACTTGGGACTAGCGGGAGGCGCGGAGACCCAGTACTTC. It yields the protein CASSHLGLAGGAETQYF.